Here is one T cell receptor (beta chain) with its context. Its antigen remains unknown. These data belong to a study of STAT3 mutations in large granular lymphocyte leukemia. Study-wide points: Every T-LGLL patient had at least one immunodominant TCRbeta clonotype. Sampling intervals varied between patients and samples.

The protocol was immunoSEQ multiplex PCR, while the TCRdb copy is restricted to in-frame clones and leaves out a portion. The sample lists roughly 25,000 clones, roughly 93% occurring once. Germline lookup yields CDR1 LNHDA and CDR2 SQIVND (reference sequence). Germline trimming cut 6 bases from V and 2 bases from J; bases unmatched to any gene: 6. The length of the CDR3 is 17 residues. The chain uses TRBV19 and TRBJ2-6; 11 bases fit TRBD1. Material for sequencing was peripheral blood mononuclear cells. The clonotype originates from a man aged 40-50 years with T-cell large granular lymphocyte leukemia. Some clones in this sample may be carry-over from other donors' samples. The CDR3 protein is CASSRDRGIPGANVLTF. CDR3 DNA sequence: TGTGCCAGTAGCCGGGACAGGGGGATTCCTGGGGCCAACGTCCTGACTTTC.